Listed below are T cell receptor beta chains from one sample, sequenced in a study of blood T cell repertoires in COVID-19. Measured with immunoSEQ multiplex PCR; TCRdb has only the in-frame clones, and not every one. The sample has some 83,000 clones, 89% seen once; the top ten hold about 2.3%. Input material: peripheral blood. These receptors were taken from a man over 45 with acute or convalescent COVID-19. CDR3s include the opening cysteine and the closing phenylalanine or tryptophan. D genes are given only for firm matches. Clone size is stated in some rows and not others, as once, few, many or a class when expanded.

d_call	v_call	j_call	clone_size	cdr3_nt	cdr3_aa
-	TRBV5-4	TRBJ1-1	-	TGTGCCAGCAGCTTATCCGGGACATCAGACCCCCAGGCTTTCTTT	CASSLSGTSDPQAFF
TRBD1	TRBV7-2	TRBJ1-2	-	TGTGCCAGCAGCGTGGACAGGGGGCGCTTTGGCTACACCTTC	CASSVDRGRFGYTF
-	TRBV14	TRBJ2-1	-	TGTGCCAGCAGCCAGAGTCCCCGAGCGCCGTTCTTC	CASSQSPRAPFF
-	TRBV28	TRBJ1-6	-	TGTGCCAGCATTGGTGGGGGGGAAGGAGGTATGAATTCACCCCTCCACTTT	CASIGGGEGGMNSPLHF
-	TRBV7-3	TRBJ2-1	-	TGTGCCAGCAGCTTAACAGGGGCTGCTAATGAGCAGTTCTTC	CASSLTGAANEQFF
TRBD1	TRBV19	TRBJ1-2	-	TGTGCCAGTAGTACGGACGGGGACAGGGGAATTCGGAGTAGAGGCTACACCTTC	CASSTDGDRGIRSRGYTF
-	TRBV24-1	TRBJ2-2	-	TGTGCCACCAGTGAGCCGCTCCTAAACACCGGGGAGCTGTTTTTT	CATSEPLLNTGELFF
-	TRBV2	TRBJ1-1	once	TGTGCCAGCAGTTGGGGAGGGACCATGAACACTGAAGCTTTCTTT	CASSWGGTMNTEAFF
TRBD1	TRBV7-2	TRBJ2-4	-	TGTGCCAGCAGCACCCGGACAGGGCAAAACATTCAGTACTTC	CASSTRTGQNIQYF
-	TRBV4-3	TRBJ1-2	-	TGCGCCAGCAGCCAAGACTCTAGCAGGTTGGGAGAGGATGGCTACACCTTC	CASSQDSSRLGEDGYTF
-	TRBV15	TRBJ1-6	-	TGTGCCACCGGGGGAGGGGCTAGGTCACCCCTCCACTTT	CATGGGARSPLHF
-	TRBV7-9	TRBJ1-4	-	TGTGCCAGCAGCTTAAGTGGGGAGGTAAAACTGTTTTTT	CASSLSGEVKLFF
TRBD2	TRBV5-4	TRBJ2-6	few	TGTGCCAGCAGCCCCAGAGCGGGAGTATCTGGGGCCAACGTCCTGACTTTC	CASSPRAGVSGANVLTF
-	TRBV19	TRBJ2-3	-	TGTGCCAGTAGTAGACTAGTTTCAGATACGCAGTATTTT	CASSRLVSDTQYF
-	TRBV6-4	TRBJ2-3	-	TGTGCCAGCAGTCCGTTAGCGAGTACGGATACGCAGTATTTT	CASSPLASTDTQYF
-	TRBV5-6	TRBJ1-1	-	TGTGCCAGCAGCTTTTTGTCGACAGATAGGTGGAACACTGAAGCTTTCTTT	CASSFLSTDRWNTEAFF
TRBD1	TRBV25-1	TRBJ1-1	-	TGTGCCAGCAGTGGAGGGGACAGAGCGTTGAACACTGAAGCTTTCTTT	CASSGGDRALNTEAFF
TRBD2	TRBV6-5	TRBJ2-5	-	TGTGCCAGCGGGGTAGCGGGGCAAGAGACCCAGTACTTC	CASGVAGQETQYF
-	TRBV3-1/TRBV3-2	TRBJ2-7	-	TGTGCCAGCAGCCAAGGACTAGTTAGTTACGAGCAGTACTTC	CASSQGLVSYEQYF
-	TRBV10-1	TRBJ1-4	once	TGCGCCAGCAGTTTCCAGGGGCGATCAACTAATGAAAAACTGTTTTTT	CASSFQGRSTNEKLFF
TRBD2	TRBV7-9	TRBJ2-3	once	TGTGCCAGCAGCCCCAGCGGGAGAAGCACAGATACGCAGTATTTT	CASSPSGRSTDTQYF
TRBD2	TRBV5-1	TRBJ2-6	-	TGCGCCAGCAGCACCTCCGGGACTAGCGGAACTGGGGCCAACGTCCTGACTTTC	CASSTSGTSGTGANVLTF
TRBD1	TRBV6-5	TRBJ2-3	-	TGTGCCAGCGGGCGGACAGGGGGCTTCACAGATACGCAGTATTTT	CASGRTGGFTDTQYF
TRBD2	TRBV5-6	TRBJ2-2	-	TGTGCCAGCACCCGGGGGGCCGGGGAGCTGTTTTTT	CASTRGAGELFF
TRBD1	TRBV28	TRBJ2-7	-	TGTGCCAGCAGATTGGACAGGGTCCCCTACGAGCAGTACTTC	CASRLDRVPYEQYF
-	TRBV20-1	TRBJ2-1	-	TGCAGTGCTAGTGGGGCAAAGGGGGAGTCCTACAATGAGCAGTTCTTC	CSASGAKGESYNEQFF
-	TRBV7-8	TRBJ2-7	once	TGTGCCAGCAGCCTTAGTGATCATAGGAGGTACGAGCAGTACTTC	CASSLSDHRRYEQYF
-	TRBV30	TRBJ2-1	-	TGTGCCTGGAGTGCCTTCAGGGGTAGAGGGGGCAATGAGCAGTTCTTC	CAWSAFRGRGGNEQFF
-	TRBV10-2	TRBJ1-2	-	TGCGCCAGCGGGGGGGACAACTCAGGGTATGGCTACACCTTC	CASGGDNSGYGYTF
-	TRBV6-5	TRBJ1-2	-	TGTGCCAGCAGTTACTCCACAGGGCAGGGTAACTATGGCTACACCTTC	CASSYSTGQGNYGYTF
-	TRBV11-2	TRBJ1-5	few	TGTGCCAGCAGCTTACAGGGGAATCAGCCCCAGCATTTT	CASSLQGNQPQHF
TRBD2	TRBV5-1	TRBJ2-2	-	TGCGCCAGCAGCTTTTGGCTAGCGGAGAACACCGGGGAGCTGTTTTTT	CASSFWLAENTGELFF
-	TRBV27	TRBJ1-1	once	TGTGCCAGCAGTTTAGCCCTGGCAACTGAAGCTTTCTTT	CASSLALATEAFF
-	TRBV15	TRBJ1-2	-	TGTGCCACCGGCGAGGGATCCAACTATGGCTACACCTTC	CATGEGSNYGYTF
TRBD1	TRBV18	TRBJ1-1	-	TGTGCCAGCTCATCGGGACAGTATGAAGCTTTCTTT	CASSSGQYEAFF